This TCR beta chain originates from a study of blood T cell repertoires in COVID-19 (dated by TCRdb to between 2020 and 2021). Looking at the study overall: Samples from collaborators originated in the United States, Italy and Spain and spanned both the acute and convalescent phases of COVID-19. HLA class I and class II types, where available, came from metadata supplied by the sample provider rather than from assay-based typing. The material from the prospective study consisted of cDNA or gDNA derived from T cells, B-cell-depleted T cells, or PBMCs. Deeply sampled blood TCRbeta repertoires from subjects exposed to, actively infected with, or recovered from COVID-19 were included in the dataset. A freely available public database, intended as a resource for researchers studying the immune response to SARS-CoV-2, is where the repertoires were released. Sample metadata almost always included a de-identified subject ID, COVID-19 status, age in years and sex. The samples were drawn from two sources: the first 160 participants of the ongoing ImmuneRACE study, and 1,200 or so subjects contributed by 6 global collaborators.

Each collaborating institution followed its own protocols to collect whole blood in K2EDTA tubes. For TCRbeta analysis, collaborators shipped samples as frozen whole blood, isolated PBMCs, or DNA extracted from either of those sample types. TCRbeta CDR3 regions were amplified from genomic DNA by means of the immunoSEQ Assay, a bias-controlled multiplex PCR. The paper's data handling went like this. Within the assay, amplification of reference gene primers was used to estimate how many nucleated cells each sample contained. To quantify the absolute abundance of each unique TCRbeta CDR3 rearrangement, sequence reads were collapsed and filtered. For each sample, productive Simpson clonality was calculated as the square root of Simpson's diversity index over productive rearrangements. TCRdb took over this immuneACCESS table, retaining in-frame rearrangements with V and J assigned. Such tables are incomplete; in checked studies, under half of the missing clones stem from an unresolved V gene, and the remainder is unexplained. V and J calls and clone size are as listed in that table; D and trimming were resolved from the DNA. The sample table records some 100,000 clones; approximately 92% of these occur just once. 4.5% to 6% of the sample belongs to the ten largest clones.

As concerns this clone: The specificity of this receptor is unknown. Per-nucleotide qualities are absent, and no much larger clonotype sits a single base away.

CDR1 and CDR2, looked up from the germline V gene, are KGHSH and LQKENI. The CDR3, cysteine through phenylalanine, is 13 amino acids long. The retained sequence is limited to the CDR3, 39 bases, with the frame set at the first base. V gives up 6 bases and J gives up 7 bases, and the segment between their germline ends measures 15 bases. General study outcomes and caveats: The amount of clinical and demographic metadata varied by source and participant and was provided uncurated.

The receptor comes from a man between 65 and 85 years old with acute or convalescent COVID-19. The material sequenced was peripheral blood. The V gene is TRBV18 and the J gene is TRBJ1-1; possibly the D gene is TRBD1, per 5 matching bases. The DNA is TGTGCCAGCTCGCTGGGGGGGGATATTGAAGCTTTCTTT. Its protein product is CASSLGGDIEAFF.